This TCR beta chain was documented in a study of blood T cells in healthy people across ages. Isolation per sample recovered at least 7 million PBMCs. Findings and caveats of the study: Across the age range, TCR beta diversity per million T cells fell in a roughly linear way. The study found more naive CD4+ cells and higher diversity in long-lived than aged donors.

A J-beta primer mix and a sample-barcoded 5' primer were used in a second PCR of roughly 7 to 12 cycles. Each cDNA molecule received a tag from a template-switch adaptor that had 12 random nucleotides. MiXCR, run by TCRdb on the 5' RACE reads, gives a single entry per CDR3 protein. The sample gives around 780,000 distinct CDR3 sequences, 56% of which show up once; roughly 26% is in the top ten. Comments on this clonotype: Its antigen is currently unknown.

Germline CDR1 MDHEN, CDR2 SYDVKM. The CDR3 is 14 amino acids. V was clipped by 5 bases and J by 3 bases, with 14 bases between them. This rearrangement joins TRBV28 to TRBJ2-7; D gene unclear. Sequencing was carried out using blood. The clonotype comes from a man in his forties in good health. CDR3 DNA sequence: TGTGCCAGCAGTCCCCCCTGGAGTGACTACGAGCAGTACTTC. Encoded protein: CASSPPWSDYEQYF. Looking up the rest from reference TRBV28 and TRBJ2-7 gives the full variable domain: DVKVTQSSRYLVKRTGEKVFLECVQDMDHENMFWYRQDPGLGLRLIYFSYDVKMKEKGDIPEGYSVSREKKERFSLILESASTNQTSMYLCASSPPWSDYEQYFGPGTRLTVT.